Listed below are T cell receptor beta chains from one sample, sequenced in a study of T cells after yellow fever vaccination. One entry per CDR3 protein, called by TCRdb with MiXCR from the 5' RACE reads. The repertoire holds some 160,000 distinct CDR3 sequences, with almost 7% as singletons. The specimen comprised CD4+ T cells sorted from PBMCs, sampled 4 to 6 days after the first yellow fever vaccination. The source is a man between 18 and 29 years old who received the YFV17D yellow fever vaccine. CDR3s include the opening cysteine and the closing phenylalanine or tryptophan. D genes are given only for firm matches. Where a row states a size, it is once, few, many or the class of an expanded clone; other rows omit it.

d_call clone_size j_call v_call cdr3_nt cdr3_aa
TRBD1 many TRBJ1-2 TRBV27 TGTGCCAGCAGTTACGAGACAGGGGGCACGGGTGGCTACACCTTC CASSYETGGTGGYTF
TRBD1 NA TRBJ1-2 TRBV7-3 TGTGCCAGCAGCTCAGGGACAGGGAATGGCTACACCTTC CASSSGTGNGYTF
NA many TRBJ1-5 TRBV27 TGTGCCAGCAGTTTAGATGTGGGTCAGCCCCAGCATTTT CASSLDVGQPQHF
NA many TRBJ2-7 TRBV12-3/TRBV12-4 TGTGCCAGCAGTTTTACAGGGAGGGACGAGCAGTACTTC CASSFTGRDEQYF
NA many TRBJ2-5 TRBV4-1 TGCGCCAGCAGCCCGGACAATCAAGAGACCCAGTACTTC CASSPDNQETQYF
NA NA TRBJ2-1 TRBV5-1 TGCGCCAGCACCCTTGAACAGGGTACTGAGCAGTTCTTC CASTLEQGTEQFF
NA NA TRBJ2-5 TRBV2 TGTGCCACCAAGTACCAAGAGACCCAGTACTTC CATKYQETQYF
TRBD1 many TRBJ1-4 TRBV27 TGTGCCAGCAGTCCGATAGACAGGGGAGGTGAAAAACTGTTTTTT CASSPIDRGGEKLFF
NA many TRBJ2-5 TRBV6-2/TRBV6-3 TGTGCCAGCATAAACGGGGGAGATCAAGAGACCCAGTACTTC CASINGGDQETQYF
NA many TRBJ1-5 TRBV24-1 TGTGCCACCAGTGACGGTGATTACTCCCGCAATCAGCCCCAGCATTTT CATSDGDYSRNQPQHF
TRBD1 many TRBJ1-2 TRBV6-9 TGTGCCAGCAGTTATTCAGGGGGCGCGGGCTATGGCTACACCTTC CASSYSGGAGYGYTF
NA few TRBJ1-5 TRBV7-8 TGTGCCAGCAGCCCCAGTCGGGTGGGCAATCAGCCCCAGCATTTT CASSPSRVGNQPQHF
NA NA TRBJ1-1 TRBV7-2 TGTGCCAGCAGCTTCGGGGCAGCGATGAACACTGAAGCTTTCTTT CASSFGAAMNTEAFF
NA many TRBJ2-1 TRBV20-1 TGCAGTGCAAGGGCGGGGGCCATCTACAATGAGCAGTTCTTC CSARAGAIYNEQFF
TRBD1 many TRBJ1-4 TRBV6-5 TGTGCCAGCAGTCACTCCCTACAGGGGACAGCAACTAATGAAAAACTGTTTTTT CASSHSLQGTATNEKLFF
TRBD1 few TRBJ2-7 TRBV6-2/TRBV6-3 TGTGCCAGCAGTTACGGTTCCGGGACAGGGGTTCCGTACTTC CASSYGSGTGVPYF
NA many TRBJ1-5 TRBV2 TGTGCCAGCAGGGATCCTCAGAGGCCCCAGCATTTT CASRDPQRPQHF
NA few TRBJ2-3 TRBV7-2 TGTGCCAGCAGCCAGAGAGGCGGAAGAGATACGCAGTATTTT CASSQRGGRDTQYF
TRBD1 NA TRBJ2-2 TRBV7-9 TGTGCCAGCAGCCGGGACAGGGGAAAAACCGGGGATCTGTTTTTT CASSRDRGKTGDLFF
NA few TRBJ1-1 TRBV15 TGTGCCACCAGCAGAGATGGTCGGACGAACACTGAAGCTTTCTTT CATSRDGRTNTEAFF
NA few TRBJ1-5 TRBV20-1 TGCAGTGCTCGGGACGGCAATCAGCCCCAGCATTTT CSARDGNQPQHF
TRBD1 few TRBJ1-5 TRBV27 TGTGCCAGCGGGAAAGGACAGGGAACCCAGCCCCAGCATTTT CASGKGQGTQPQHF
NA many TRBJ2-1 TRBV6-2/TRBV6-3 TGTGCCAGCAGCCAACAGGAACGACCAGCGGGTGAGCAGTTCTTC CASSQQERPAGEQFF
NA few TRBJ1-2 TRBV10-3 TGTGCCATCAGTGATGAGGGGCAGGGCCTCTATGGCTACACCTTC CAISDEGQGLYGYTF
NA many TRBJ2-5 TRBV9 TGTGCCAGCAGCGTAGGGTCCGGGACCCAAGAGACCCAGTACTTC CASSVGSGTQETQYF
NA few TRBJ1-2 TRBV11-2 TGTGCCAGCAGCTTAACGTCTGAGGGAGCTAGGGGAGGCTACACCTTC CASSLTSEGARGGYTF
TRBD1 few TRBJ2-2 TRBV7-2 TGTGCCAGCAGCCCCGTGAGGGGGCGGACCACCGGGGAGCTGTTTTTT CASSPVRGRTTGELFF
NA many TRBJ2-3 TRBV5-4 TGTGCCAGCAGCAGGGGGGGTCCCACAGATACGCAGTATTTT CASSRGGPTDTQYF
NA many TRBJ2-4 TRBV20-1 TGCAGTGCTAGAGGAGGCGCAGGGGCCAAAAACATTCAGTACTTC CSARGGAGAKNIQYF
NA many TRBJ1-6 TRBV3-1 TGTGCCAGCAGCCAAGAGGGGTTCGCCTATAATTCACCCCTCCACTTT CASSQEGFAYNSPLHF
TRBD1 many TRBJ1-1 TRBV18 TGTGCCAGCTCACCTACCGGGACAGGATCGAACACTGAAGCTTTCTTT CASSPTGTGSNTEAFF
NA NA TRBJ1-5 TRBV2 TGTGCCAGCAGTGAACTCCCAGCGGCAAGTAATCAGCCCCAGCATTTT CASSELPAASNQPQHF
NA many TRBJ2-3 TRBV7-2 TGTGCCAGCACCTCAAGGACAGATTACACAGATACGCAGTATTTT CASTSRTDYTDTQYF
TRBD2 many TRBJ2-5 TRBV3-1 TGTGCCAGCAGCCCAGGAGGACTAGCGGGCAGAGAGACCCAGTACTTC CASSPGGLAGRETQYF
TRBD1 many TRBJ2-4 TRBV20-1 TGCAGTGCTAGAGATATAGAGGGGGCTGGCATTCAGTACTTC CSARDIEGAGIQYF
NA few TRBJ1-5 TRBV20-1 TGCAGTGCTAGAGATCCCGGGAATCAGCCCCAGCATTTT CSARDPGNQPQHF
NA NA TRBJ2-1 TRBV5-1 TGCGCCAGCAGCGTAGGGGGGAGGTTGGACAATGAGCAGTTCTTC CASSVGGRLDNEQFF
NA NA TRBJ2-1 TRBV7-8 TGTGCCAGCAGCCCAGAGGGGACCTCCCTAGAGCAGTTCTTC CASSPEGTSLEQFF
TRBD2 many TRBJ2-3 TRBV4-3 TGTGCCAGCAGCCGTAGCGGGGGGGCCACAGATACGCAGTATTTT CASSRSGGATDTQYF
NA few TRBJ2-2 TRBV12-3/TRBV12-4 TGTGCCAGCAGTTATAACCTGAACACCGGGGAGCTGTTTTTT CASSYNLNTGELFF
TRBD1 many TRBJ2-5 TRBV24-1 TGTGCCATCGCACCCAATTCGGGACAGCAAGAGACCCAGTACTTC CAIAPNSGQQETQYF
NA many TRBJ1-1 TRBV7-3 TGTGCCAGCAGCGACCTAGGACAGATCCACACTGAAGCTTTCTTT CASSDLGQIHTEAFF
TRBD2 few TRBJ2-2 TRBV4-1 TGCGCCAGCAGCCAAGGGCGGGGGGGCCGGCCCGGGGAGCTGTTTTTT CASSQGRGGRPGELFF
NA few TRBJ2-5 TRBV7-2 TGTGCCAGCAGCTCACGGAAGACCCAGTACTTC CASSSRKTQYF
NA many TRBJ2-5 TRBV5-1 TGCGCCAGCAAGCGGGAAGAGACCCAGTACTTC CASKREETQYF
TRBD1 few TRBJ1-2 TRBV7-8 TGTGCCAGCAGCTTAGAATTACAGGGGGCGGGAGGCTACACCTTC CASSLELQGAGGYTF
NA few TRBJ1-4 TRBV20-1 TGCAGTGCCGCTCAGACAGAAGGGCAACTGTTTTTT CSAAQTEGQLFF